This TCR beta chain was sequenced for a study of T-cell reconstitution after alpha-beta-depleted transplantation in children. Preparation of the TCRbeta library was carried out with unique molecular identifiers. From the PCR reads, TCRdb called clonotypes with MiXCR, one entry per CDR3 protein. The table shows fewer than 700,000 distinct CDR3 sequences, with 13% occurring only once. Germline assignment: CDR1 DFQATT and CDR2 SNEGSKA (reference sequence). The germline V and J ends were trimmed by 0 bases and 8 bases, with 17 bases remaining between them. The CDR3 covers 15 residues. This clonotype turned up a few times.

This chain connects TRBV20-1 to TRBJ2-1, with D possibly being TRBD1 (6 bases). Material: PBMCs, mostly from graft donor cells, obtained 360 days after TCRalphabeta/CD19-depleted stem cell transplant. The receptor was derived from a male patient younger than 18 who had a stem cell transplant for acute myeloid leukemia, so the T cells may come from the graft donor. The CDR3 here is CSARDWGRLYYEQFF. The CDR3 DNA is TGCAGTGCTAGAGATTGGGGGCGCCTGTATTATGAGCAGTTCTTC.